The entry that follows covers one T cell receptor beta chain sequence. Its matching antigen is unknown. It may be a read error: a sequence one base away is much more abundant. The time point: newly diagnosed GD, antithyroid drugs for less than 3 months. There was RNA extracted from PBMCs, and the TCR library was made from it. Construction of TCR beta libraries relied on iRepertoire HTBI primers and on Arm-PCR targeting CDR3 regions. In the authors' methods: Across the samples, identification revealed roughly 56 TRBV and about 13 TRBJ segments. One entry per CDR3 protein, called by TCRdb with MiXCR from the multiplex PCR reads. The V and J calls follow TCRdb's processing rather than the paper's. The sample contains roughly 420,000 distinct CDR3 sequences, less than 20% of which appear only once. This sample was taken from a study of regulatory T cells in long-lasting Graves disease. For the study at large: Graves' patients who were just diagnosed had used antithyroid drugs for under 3 months.

V trimming: 3 bases; J trimming: 3 bases; junction bases outside the gene matches: 9. The CDR3 has 15 amino acids. Germline CDR1 and CDR2: SGDLS and YYNGEE. The study, taken as a whole, reports: Patients with persistent disease showed a bias toward TRBV28, TRBJ1-2 and TRBJ2-5. TCR diversity was lower in persistent Graves' patients than in newly diagnosed ones.

The sample in question was peripheral blood mononuclear cells (PBMCs), obtained at new diagnosis, from a patient treated with antithyroid drugs. This sequence joins TRBV9 and TRBJ2-7, with 7 nucleotides matching TRBD2. The sequence was collected from a female donor with Graves disease. In DNA, the CDR3 is TGTGCCAGCAGCGCGGGGGGATCGACCAACTACGAGCAGTACTTC. Its translation is CASSAGGSTNYEQYF. Variable domain in full (rest from reference TRBV9 and TRBJ2-7): DSGVTQTPKHLITATGQRVTLRCSPRSGDLSVYWYQQSLDQGLQFLIQYYNGEERAKGNILERFSAQQFPDLHSELNLSSLELGDSALYFCASSAGGSTNYEQYFGPGTRLTVT.